Sequencing of this T cell receptor beta chain was carried out in a study of Ad26.COV2.S vaccination and SARS-CoV-2 variants. The study's findings and limits: It was vaccine recipients, not placebo recipients, who had the higher spike-specific TCR breadth.

Documented treatment: over 15 received Ad26.COV2.S at low or high dose, single or two shots; 5 received placebo; per-sample allocation not given. Sampling happened 63 days after the first vaccine or placebo injection. Ad26.COV2.S expressed prefusion-stabilized spike from the original Wuhan strain. For this clone: Its target is not known.

Germline CDR1 reads LNHDA; CDR2 reads SQIVND (reference sequence). The CDR3 sequence is 13 residues long. V was clipped by 6 bases and J by 9 bases; unmatched bases: 3. The assay was immunoSEQ multiplex PCR, and TCRdb's table has in-frame clones only and misses some. The table has roughly 330,000 clones, around 90% seen once. The chain has TRBV19 and TRBJ1-6; TRBD1 matches 9 bases. This TCR derives from a person aged 18-60 years who received the Ad26.COV2.S COVID-19 vaccine or a placebo. The material sequenced was peripheral blood, taken in a trial of Ad26.COV2.S vaccine versus placebo. The CDR3 DNA reads as TGTGCCAGTAGCACAGGGGGCACTTCACCCCTCCACTTT. Its translation is CASSTGGTSPLHF.